Sequencing of this T cell receptor (beta chain) was carried out in a study of T-cell reconstitution after alpha-beta-depleted transplantation in children. For TCRbeta, the library was prepared with unique molecular identifiers. TCRdb ran MiXCR on the PCR reads and lists one entry per CDR3 protein. The sample records 170,000 or so distinct CDR3 sequences, around 6.8% being singletons. The table lists this clonotype with many counts. Sample: PBMCs from the stem cell graft donor, taken from the stem cell graft. The source is a human donor who donated a stem cell graft to a child with Wiskott-Aldrich syndrome.

This CDR3 reads CASSPRTGLRYEQYF. The CDR3, as DNA: TGTGCCAGCAGTCCCCGGACAGGTCTTCGCTACGAGCAGTACTTC. The chain uses TRBV12-3 or TRBV12-4 and TRBJ2-7; 7 bases match TRBD1. CDR3 length: 15 residues. V lost 5 bases and J lost 3; bases outside the gene matches: 10.